Detailed here is one T cell receptor (beta chain). The antigen is not known. This specimen comes from a study of response to subunit inactivated influenza vaccine. The germline V gene encodes CDR1 SQVTM and CDR2 ANQGSEA. The CDR3 loop spans 12 amino acids. With 0 bases removed from V and 6 bases from J, the gap between germline ends came to 8 bases. Overall study findings and caveats: Each seasonal influenza vaccination recruits few new T cells, the authors suggested.

Each CDR3 protein is one row after TCRdb ran MiXCR on the RT-PCR reads. Of approximately 530,000 distinct CDR3 sequences listed, 10% to 15% are singletons. The chain recombines TRBV29-1 with TRBJ1-2; the D is unclear. The source was PBMCs from blood, collected more than 35 days after vaccination. The receptor was isolated from a man aged 50 to 60 who received an inactivated influenza vaccine. In nucleotides, the CDR3 is TGCAGCGTTGAAGATCCGGGCGATGGCTACACCTTC. Translating it yields CSVEDPGDGYTF.